This TCR beta chain was observed in a study of cytomegalovirus exposure and HLA in healthy donors. Study-wide findings and caveats: 150 to 200 TCR beta chains were listed as cytomegalovirus-associated.

The primer mix had 60 Vbeta and 13 Jbeta primers. The method was immunoSEQ multiplex PCR; TCRdb's version includes in-frame clones alone and lacks a portion of them. The data show over 55,000 clones, with more than 75% seen just once and roughly 1.4% held by the top ten. In the case of this clone: Antigen specificity is unknown.

The sample taken for sequencing was PBMCs. This TCR derives from a man aged 18 to 30 in good health and CMV-seronegative.

The CDR3 protein is CASSSSGGARETQYF. DNA for the CDR3: TGTGCCAGCAGCTCCAGCGGGGGGGCCCGAGAGACCCAGTACTTC. The chain is built from TRBV7-9 and TRBJ2-5; TRBD2 agrees at 10 bases. Germline V gives CDR1 SEHNR, CDR2 FQNEAQ (reference sequence). This CDR3 spans 15 amino acids. With V trimmed by 4 bases and J by 4 bases, 6 bases remained unmatched.